The 6 T cell receptor beta chains in this list originate from one sample, sequenced in a study of CD8+ T cells in alopecia areata. As to treatment: oral pan-JAK inhibitor, 5-10 mg twice daily. The authors extracted RNA and reverse transcribed it into cDNA as the sequencing template. TCRdb keeps only in-frame clones here, not all; method: immunoSEQ multiplex PCR. The sample consists of some 42,000 clones, over 85% of them appearing once. The sequencing here drew on CD8+ T cells sorted from blood, taken at week 24, from a patient treated with tofacitinib. These receptor sequences come from a human donor with alopecia areata.

The V and J genes are TRBV7-6 and TRBJ2-1; the D gene is possibly TRBD1 (5 bases). The V gene lost 8 bases and the J gene lost 4 bases, with 18 bases spanning the gap. This CDR3 contains 15 residues. Looked up from germline, CDR1 is SGHVS and CDR2 is FNYEAQ. The CDR3 nucleotides are TGTGCCAGCGGACGGGTATGGGGCGAGTACAATGAGCAGTTCTTC. Amino acid sequence: CASGRVWGEYNEQFF.

This clone was detected once. The CDR3 sequence: CASSLDQGLPGYEQYF. For the CDR3, the DNA is TGTGCCAGCAGCTTAGATCAGGGTTTGCCGGGCTACGAGCAGTACTTC. The gene calls are TRBV7-2 and TRBJ2-7; possible D gene TRBD1, 5 bases. V was shortened by 1 base and J by 3 bases, with 16 bases between the two germline ends. Germline V gene lookup returns CDR1 SGHTA and CDR2 FQGNSA. CDR3 size: 16 residues. The full variable domain, with the rest looked up from reference TRBV7-2 and TRBJ2-7, is GAGVSQSPSNKVTEKGKDVELRCDPISGHTALYWYRQSLGQGLEFLIYFQGNSAPDKSGLPSDRFSAERTGGSVSTLTIQRTQQEDSAVYLCASSLDQGLPGYEQYFGPGTRLTVT.

The genes are TRBV28 and TRBJ2-7; TRBD1 or TRBD2 may be the D gene (5 bases each). This CDR3 is 13 amino acids long. The germline V gene has CDR1 MDHEN and CDR2 SYDVKM. V lost 5 bases and J 0 bases, leaving 8 bases between the germline ends. The CDR3 region has the DNA TGTGCCAGCAGTCCGGGGCCCTCCTACGAGCAGTACTTC. Translated: CASSPGPSYEQYF. Full variable domain (missing parts from reference TRBV28 and TRBJ2-7): DVKVTQSSRYLVKRTGEKVFLECVQDMDHENMFWYRQDPGLGLRLIYFSYDVKMKEKGDIPEGYSVSREKKERFSLILESASTNQTSMYLCASSPGPSYEQYFGPGTRLTVT.

Within the sample, this clone is medium-sized. This chain joins TRBV30 and TRBJ2-5, with 10 bases aligning to TRBD2. Per germline, CDR1 GTSNPN and CDR2 SVGIG (reference sequence). This CDR3 has 17 amino acids. V was clipped by 1 base and J by 3 bases; unmatched bases: 11. The chain's CDR3 is CAWSGSSGGASEETQYF. As DNA, the CDR3 is TGTGCCTGGAGTGGCTCAAGCGGGGGGGCGAGTGAAGAGACCCAGTACTTC.

The chain is built from TRBV7-2 and TRBJ2-7, with D possibly matching TRBD2 (5 bases). There are 15 residues in the CDR3. Germline CDR1 reads SGHTA; CDR2 reads FQGNSA. V lost 3 bases and J 4 bases, leaving 16 bases between the germline ends. Here the CDR3 reads CASSLYEGISYEQYF. The CDR3 nucleotides read TGTGCCAGCAGCTTGTATGAGGGAATTAGTTACGAGCAGTACTTC.

This clone was seen only a few times. The chain is built from TRBV18 and TRBJ2-1, with 15 nucleotides matching TRBD2. Germline V gives CDR1 KGHSH, CDR2 LQKENI. The junction had 11 bases not matched to a gene; V was cut back by 0 bases and J by 8 bases. The CDR3 length is 19 residues. The CDR3 bases are TGTGCCAGCTCACCACCTTGGACTAGCGGGGGGGCCGATTCTGATGAGCAGTTCTTC. Translation gives CASSPPWTSGGADSDEQFF.